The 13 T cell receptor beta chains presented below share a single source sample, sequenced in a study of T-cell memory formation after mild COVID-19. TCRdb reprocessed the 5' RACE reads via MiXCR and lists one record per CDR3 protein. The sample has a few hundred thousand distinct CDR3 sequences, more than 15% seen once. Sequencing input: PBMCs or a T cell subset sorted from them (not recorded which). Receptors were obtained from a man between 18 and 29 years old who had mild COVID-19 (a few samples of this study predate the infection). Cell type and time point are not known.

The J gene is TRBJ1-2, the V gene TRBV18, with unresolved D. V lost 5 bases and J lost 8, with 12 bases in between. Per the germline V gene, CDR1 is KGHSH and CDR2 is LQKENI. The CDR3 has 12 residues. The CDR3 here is CASSTLAGGYTF. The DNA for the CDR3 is TGTGCCAGCTCAACCCTGGCTGGGGGCTACACCTTC.

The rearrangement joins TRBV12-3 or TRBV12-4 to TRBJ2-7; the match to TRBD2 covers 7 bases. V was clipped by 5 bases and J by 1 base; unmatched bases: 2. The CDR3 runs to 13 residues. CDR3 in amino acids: CASSGSGSYEQYF. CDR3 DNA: TGTGCCAGCAGTGGTAGCGGGTCCTACGAGCAGTACTTC.

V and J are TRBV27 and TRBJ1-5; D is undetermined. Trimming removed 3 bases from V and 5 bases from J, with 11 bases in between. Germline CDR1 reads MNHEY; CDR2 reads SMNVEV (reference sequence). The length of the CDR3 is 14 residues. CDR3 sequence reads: CASSFYLGHQPQHF. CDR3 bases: TGTGCCAGCAGTTTCTATTTGGGTCATCAGCCCCAGCATTTT.

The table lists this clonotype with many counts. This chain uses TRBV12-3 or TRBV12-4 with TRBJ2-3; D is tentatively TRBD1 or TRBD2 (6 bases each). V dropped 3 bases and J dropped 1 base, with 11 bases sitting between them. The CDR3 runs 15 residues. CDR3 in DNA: TGTGCCAGCAGTTTCCGGGGGCCCGGCACAGATACGCAGTATTTT. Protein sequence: CASSFRGPGTDTQYF.

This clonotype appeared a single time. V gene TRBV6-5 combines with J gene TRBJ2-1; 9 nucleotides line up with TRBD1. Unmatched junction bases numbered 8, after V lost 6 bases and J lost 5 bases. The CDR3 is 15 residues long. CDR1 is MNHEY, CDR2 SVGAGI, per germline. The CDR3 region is CASRSLRDRDNEQFF. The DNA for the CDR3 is TGTGCCAGCAGATCCCTCCGGGACAGGGACAATGAGCAGTTCTTC.

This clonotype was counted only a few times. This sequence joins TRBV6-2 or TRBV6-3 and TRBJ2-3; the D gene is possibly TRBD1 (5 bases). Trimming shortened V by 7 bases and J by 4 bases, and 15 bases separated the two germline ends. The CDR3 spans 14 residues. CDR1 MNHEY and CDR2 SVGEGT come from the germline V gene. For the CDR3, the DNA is TGTGCCAGCAAACTCGGCAGGGTCGCAGATACGCAGTATTTT. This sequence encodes CASKLGRVADTQYF.

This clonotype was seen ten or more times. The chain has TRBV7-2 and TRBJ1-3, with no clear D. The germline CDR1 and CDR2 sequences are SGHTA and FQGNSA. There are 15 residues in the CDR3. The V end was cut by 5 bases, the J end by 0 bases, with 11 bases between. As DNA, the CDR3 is TGTGCCAGCAGCCGTAGACTGTCCTCTGGAAACACCATATATTTT. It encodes CASSRRLSSGNTIYF.

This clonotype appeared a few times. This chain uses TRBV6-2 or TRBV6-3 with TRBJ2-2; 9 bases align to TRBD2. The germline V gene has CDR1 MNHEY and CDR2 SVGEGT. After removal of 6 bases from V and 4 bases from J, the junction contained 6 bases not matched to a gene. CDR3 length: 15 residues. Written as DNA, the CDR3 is TGTGCCAGCAGCCGGACTAGCGAGGTCACCGGGGAGCTGTTTTTT. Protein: CASSRTSEVTGELFF.

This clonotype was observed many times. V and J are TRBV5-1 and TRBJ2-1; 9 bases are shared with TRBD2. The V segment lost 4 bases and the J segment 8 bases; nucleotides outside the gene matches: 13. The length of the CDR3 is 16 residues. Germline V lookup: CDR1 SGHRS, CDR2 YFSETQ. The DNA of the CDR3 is TGCGCCAGCAGCCCCTTGGCGGCGGGGGGGCAGGATGAGCAGTTCTTC. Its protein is CASSPLAAGGQDEQFF.

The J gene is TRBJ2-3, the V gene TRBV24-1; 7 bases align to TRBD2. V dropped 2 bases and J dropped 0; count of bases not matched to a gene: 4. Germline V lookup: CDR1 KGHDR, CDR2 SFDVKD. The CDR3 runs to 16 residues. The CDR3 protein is CATSDSLAESTDTQYF. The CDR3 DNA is TGTGCCACCAGTGATTCGCTAGCGGAAAGCACAGATACGCAGTATTTT.

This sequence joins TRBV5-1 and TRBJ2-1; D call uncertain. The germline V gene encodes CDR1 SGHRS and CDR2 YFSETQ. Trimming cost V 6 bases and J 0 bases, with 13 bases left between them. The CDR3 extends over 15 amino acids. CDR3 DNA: TGCGCCAGCACCAGCAGGTCCAGCTCCTACAATGAGCAGTTCTTC. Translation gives CASTSRSSSYNEQFF. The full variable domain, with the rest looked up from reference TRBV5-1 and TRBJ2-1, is KAGVTQTPRYLIKTRGQQVTLSCSPISGHRSVSWYQQTPGQGLQFLFEYFSETQRNKGNFPGRFSGRQFSNSRSEMNVSTLELGDSALYLCASTSRSSSYNEQFFGPGTRLTVL.

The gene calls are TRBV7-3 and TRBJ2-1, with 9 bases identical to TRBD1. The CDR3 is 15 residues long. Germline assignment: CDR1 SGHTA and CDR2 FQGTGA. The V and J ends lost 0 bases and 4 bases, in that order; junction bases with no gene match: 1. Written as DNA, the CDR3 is TGTGCCAGCAGCTTAACAGGGACAGGGTACAATGAGCAGTTCTTC. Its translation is CASSLTGTGYNEQFF.

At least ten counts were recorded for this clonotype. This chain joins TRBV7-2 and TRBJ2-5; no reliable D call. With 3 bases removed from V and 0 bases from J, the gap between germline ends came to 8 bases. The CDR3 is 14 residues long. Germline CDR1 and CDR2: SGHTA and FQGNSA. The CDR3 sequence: CASSLDPHQETQYF. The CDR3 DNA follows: TGTGCCAGCAGCTTGGACCCTCACCAAGAGACCCAGTACTTC.